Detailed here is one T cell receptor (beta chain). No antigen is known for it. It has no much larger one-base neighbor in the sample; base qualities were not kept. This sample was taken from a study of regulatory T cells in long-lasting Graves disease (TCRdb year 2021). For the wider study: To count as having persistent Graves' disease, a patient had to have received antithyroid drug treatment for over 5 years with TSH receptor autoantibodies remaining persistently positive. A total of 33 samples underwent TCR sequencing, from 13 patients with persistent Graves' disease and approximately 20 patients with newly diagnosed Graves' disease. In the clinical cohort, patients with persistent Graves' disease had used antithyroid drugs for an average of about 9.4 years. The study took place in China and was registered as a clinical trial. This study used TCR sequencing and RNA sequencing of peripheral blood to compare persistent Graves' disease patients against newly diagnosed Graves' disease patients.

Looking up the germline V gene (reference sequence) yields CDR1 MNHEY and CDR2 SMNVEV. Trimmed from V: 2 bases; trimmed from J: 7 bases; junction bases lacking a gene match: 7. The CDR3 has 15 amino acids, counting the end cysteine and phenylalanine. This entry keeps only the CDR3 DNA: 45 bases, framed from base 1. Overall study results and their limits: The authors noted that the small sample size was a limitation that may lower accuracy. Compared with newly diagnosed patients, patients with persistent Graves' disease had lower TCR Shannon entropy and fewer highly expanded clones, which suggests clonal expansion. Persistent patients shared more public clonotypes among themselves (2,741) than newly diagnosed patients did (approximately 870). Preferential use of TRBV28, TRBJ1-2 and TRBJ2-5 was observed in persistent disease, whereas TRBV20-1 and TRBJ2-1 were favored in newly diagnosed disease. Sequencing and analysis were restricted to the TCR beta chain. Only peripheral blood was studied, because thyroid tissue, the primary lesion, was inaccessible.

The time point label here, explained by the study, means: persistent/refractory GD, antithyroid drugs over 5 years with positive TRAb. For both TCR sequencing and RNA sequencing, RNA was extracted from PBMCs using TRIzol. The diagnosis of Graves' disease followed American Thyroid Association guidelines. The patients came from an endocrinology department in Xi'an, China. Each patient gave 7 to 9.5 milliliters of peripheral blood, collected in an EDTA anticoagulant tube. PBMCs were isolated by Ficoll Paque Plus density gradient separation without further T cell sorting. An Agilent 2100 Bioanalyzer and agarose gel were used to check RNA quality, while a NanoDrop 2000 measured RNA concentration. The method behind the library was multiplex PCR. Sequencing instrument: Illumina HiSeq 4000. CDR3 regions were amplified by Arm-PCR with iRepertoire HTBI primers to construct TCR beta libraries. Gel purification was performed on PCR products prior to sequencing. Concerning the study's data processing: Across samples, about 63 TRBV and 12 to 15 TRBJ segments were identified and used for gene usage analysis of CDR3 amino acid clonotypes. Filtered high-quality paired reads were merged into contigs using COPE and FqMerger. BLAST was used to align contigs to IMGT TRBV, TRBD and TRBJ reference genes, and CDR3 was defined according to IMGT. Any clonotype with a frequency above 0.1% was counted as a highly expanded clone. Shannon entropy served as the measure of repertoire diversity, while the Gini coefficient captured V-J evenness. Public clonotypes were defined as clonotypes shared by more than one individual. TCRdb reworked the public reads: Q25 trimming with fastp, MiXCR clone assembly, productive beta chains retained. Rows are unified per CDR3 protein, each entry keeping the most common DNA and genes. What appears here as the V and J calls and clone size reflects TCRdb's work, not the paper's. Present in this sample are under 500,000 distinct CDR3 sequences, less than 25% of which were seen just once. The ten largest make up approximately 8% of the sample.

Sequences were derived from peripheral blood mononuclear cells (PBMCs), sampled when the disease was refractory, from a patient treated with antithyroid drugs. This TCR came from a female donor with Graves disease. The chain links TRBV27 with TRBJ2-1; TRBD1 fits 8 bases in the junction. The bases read TGTGCCAGCAGTTTAGCGCAGGGGGCGGGTAATGAGCAGTTCTTC. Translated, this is CASSLAQGAGNEQFF.